These 15 T cell receptor beta chains were sequenced from one sample in a study of OX40 agonist ivuxolimab in advanced cancers. This table comes from immunoSEQ multiplex PCR, and its TCRdb copy is limited to in-frame clones, with some not included. The table includes around 63,000 clones, just over 85% detected once. Sample: CD4+ or CD8+ T cells sorted from blood, taken in a trial of the OX40 agonist ivuxolimab. The source of these receptors is an adult with an advanced solid tumor such as melanoma, head and neck, liver or kidney cancer.

The chain joins TRBV5-5 to TRBJ2-6; TRBD1 matches 10 bases. J lost 0 bases, V lost 5 bases, and 11 bases had no gene match. The germline V gene has CDR1 SGHKS and CDR2 YYEKEE (reference sequence). The CDR3 length is 19 residues. The CDR3 spells CASRPGTGDGFSGANVLTF. CDR3 coding DNA: TGTGCCAGCAGACCCGGGACAGGGGACGGCTTCTCTGGGGCCAACGTCCTGACTTTC.

The CDR3 region has the DNA TGTGCCTGGAGTAAGGACAGAATCGGGAACGAGCAGTACTTC. Translated: CAWSKDRIGNEQYF. The chain has TRBV30 and TRBJ2-7; tentatively, D is TRBD1 (6 bases). The V end was cut by 2 bases, the J end by 5 bases, with 16 bases between. CDR3 length: 14 residues. Germline CDR1 GTSNPN, CDR2 SVGIG (reference sequence).

In this sample, this clone turned up once. The sample carries other DNA sequences with the same CDR3. The V call is TRBV13, the J call TRBJ1-1; no firm D call. The V gene lost 1 base and the J gene lost 1 base, with 7 bases spanning the gap. This CDR3 is built from 14 residues. The germline gives CDR1 PRHDT, CDR2 FYEKMQ (reference sequence). CDR3 region: CASSLARPNTEAFF. CDR3 DNA: TGTGCCAGCAGCTTAGCTCGGCCGAACACTGAAGCTTTCTTT.

The genes are TRBV5-6 and TRBJ2-1; 8 bases are shared with TRBD1. Germline lookup yields CDR1 SGHDT and CDR2 YYEEEE. The CDR3 loop spans 14 amino acids. Trimming cost V 4 bases and J 8 bases; bases outside gene matches: 8. Here the CDR3 reads CASSGRTGSDEQFF. DNA for the CDR3: TGTGCCAGCAGCGGCCGGACAGGGTCGGATGAGCAGTTCTTC.

This rearrangement joins TRBV2 to TRBJ1-3; D unclear. Trimming stripped 7 bases from V and 1 base from J, with 11 bases between. The CDR3 totals 14 residues. From germline, CDR1 is SNHLY and CDR2 FYNNEI. CDR3 amino acids: CASKEGWSGNTIYF. CDR3 nucleotides: TGTGCCAGCAAGGAGGGATGGTCTGGAAACACCATATATTTT.

This sequence joins TRBV28 and TRBJ2-3, with 11 bases identical to TRBD2. The germline V gene encodes CDR1 MDHEN and CDR2 SYDVKM. The CDR3 is 16 residues long. Trimming cost V 6 bases and J 2 bases; bases outside gene matches: 7. The CDR3 DNA reads TGTGCCAGCAGCCGTAGGACTAGCGGGTACACAGATACGCAGTATTTT. Encoded protein: CASSRRTSGYTDTQYF.

Comment on this clone: Other nucleotide sequences from this sample produce the same CDR3. V is TRBV6-1 and J is TRBJ1-5, with a possible D match to TRBD1 (5 bases). Trimming removed 6 bases at V and 6 bases at J, with 18 bases between. Germline V gene sequence: CDR1 MNHNS, CDR2 SASEGT. There are 15 residues in the CDR3. The CDR3 DNA follows: TGTGCCAGCAGCGGGCGGGGGGGGGACGGTCAGCCCCAGCATTTT. Its translation is CASSGRGGDGQPQHF.

The gene calls are TRBV7-3 and TRBJ2-7; unclear D gene. Germline V CDR1 and CDR2: SGHTA, FQGTGA. The CDR3 runs to 12 residues. The germline V and J ends were trimmed by 6 bases and 2 bases, with 8 bases remaining between them. The CDR3 protein is CASSKATYEQYF. As DNA, the CDR3 is TGTGCCAGCAGTAAAGCGACCTACGAGCAGTACTTC.

The rearrangement uses TRBV7-9 and TRBJ1-3; unclear D gene. V lost 4 bases to trimming and J lost 8 bases, with 12 bases between them. Germline CDR1 reads SEHNR; CDR2 reads FQNEAQ (reference sequence). CDR3 length equals 13 residues. CDR3 protein: CASSSSSGDTIYF. CDR3 nucleotide sequence: TGTGCCAGCAGCTCCTCTTCCGGAGACACCATATATTTT. The variable domain in full, with the rest retrieved from reference TRBV7-9 and TRBJ1-3, is DTGVSQNPRHKITKRGQNVTFRCDPISEHNRLYWYRQTLGQGPEFLTYFQNEAQLEKSRLLSDRFSAERPKGSFSTLEIQRTEQGDSAMYLCASSSSSGDTIYFGEGSWLTVV.

The chain joins TRBV28 to TRBJ2-1, with D hard to call. Trimming removed 5 bases at V and 0 bases at J, with 14 bases between. Germline lookup yields CDR1 MDHEN and CDR2 SYDVKM. The CDR3 is 16 amino acids. This CDR3 reads CASSTGGASSYNEQFF. The DNA for the CDR3 is TGTGCCAGCAGTACCGGCGGCGCTAGCTCCTACAATGAGCAGTTCTTC.

This clone has just one count. This chain uses TRBV27 with TRBJ2-7; no definite D call. Between the trimmed V and J ends, which lost 5 bases and 6 bases, there was a span of 8 bases. The germline gives CDR1 MNHEY, CDR2 SMNVEV (reference sequence). The CDR3 runs 11 residues. The CDR3 DNA sequence: TGTGCCAGCAGTCAAGGGCGCGAGCAGTACTTC. Encoded protein: CASSQGREQYF.

This clone has more than one count but fewer than ten. V and J are TRBV30 and TRBJ2-1; D unclear. The germline CDR1 and CDR2 sequences are GTSNPN and SVGIG (reference sequence). This CDR3 has 11 residues. Between the trimmed V and J ends, which lost 4 bases and 10 bases, there was a span of 11 bases. CDR3 DNA sequence: TGTGCCTGGACCTTCAGGAACGAGCAGTTCTTC. Encoded protein: CAWTFRNEQFF. Drawing the rest from reference TRBV30 and TRBJ2-1, the complete variable domain is SQTIHQWPATLVQPVGSPLSLECTVEGTSNPNLYWYRQAAGRGLQLLFYSVGIGQISSEVPQNLSASRPQDRQFILSSKKLLLSDSGFYLCAWTFRNEQFFGPGTRLTVL.

The V call is TRBV6-6, the J call TRBJ1-5; a possible D gene is TRBD1 (5 bases). Germline assignment: CDR1 MNHNY and CDR2 SVGAGI (reference sequence). Trimming stripped 7 bases from V and 4 bases from J, with 11 bases between. The CDR3 sequence is 13 residues long. The CDR3 here is CASNAGLNQPQHF. The DNA for the CDR3 is TGTGCCAGCAACGCAGGGCTGAATCAGCCCCAGCATTTT.

This clone was detected once. V usage is TRBV5-5 and J usage is TRBJ2-3; 8 nucleotides align to TRBD1. The CDR3 extends over 15 amino acids. The V gene end was trimmed by 1 base and the J gene end by 7 bases; junction bases not matched to a gene: 8. Germline V gene sequence: CDR1 SGHKS, CDR2 YYEKEE (reference sequence). The CDR3 spells CASSLSNRGVHTQYF. CDR3 DNA sequence: TGTGCCAGCAGCTTGTCTAACAGGGGGGTTCATACGCAGTATTTT.

The rearrangement links TRBV7-9 to TRBJ2-2, with TRBD1 matching over 8 bases. Losses at the gene ends were 5 bases for V and 3 bases for J; bases not matched to a gene: 17. Germline V gene lookup returns CDR1 SEHNR and CDR2 FQNEAQ (reference sequence). This CDR3 spans 19 amino acids. The CDR3 region has the DNA TGTGCCAGCAGCGCAGTCGGACAGGGAACAGTAGGGGACACCGGGGAGCTGTTTTTT. It is translated as CASSAVGQGTVGDTGELFF.